The rows below give T cell receptor beta chains drawn from one sample of a study of Ad26.COV2.S vaccination and SARS-CoV-2 variants. Data came from immunoSEQ multiplex PCR; TCRdb stores just in-frame clones and leaves some out. The profile shows approximately 300,000 clones, about 86% of them singletons. Sequenced here: peripheral blood, sampled in a trial of Ad26.COV2.S vaccine versus placebo. The source of these receptors is a person aged 18-60 years who received the Ad26.COV2.S COVID-19 vaccine or a placebo. The CDR3 runs from the conserved cysteine through the conserved F or W.

V gene,J gene,CDR3 protein
TRBV5-5,TRBJ2-2,CASSIGQTLTGELFF
TRBV28,TRBJ1-5,CASRRTDQPQHF
TRBV2,TRBJ1-5,CASGLAGGDQPQHF
TRBV24-1,TRBJ1-6,CATSVTQGATNSPLHF
TRBV30,TRBJ1-5,CAWSEMLSVTYSNQPQHF
TRBV29-1,TRBJ2-6,CSVGSISGANVLTF
TRBV5-1,TRBJ1-2,CASSQTNRGRPANYGYTF
TRBV5-1,TRBJ2-1,CASSLVSGVNEQFF
TRBV5-1,TRBJ2-3,CASSLAYAGLADTQYF
TRBV19,TRBJ2-7,CASSPRGTGNYEQYF
TRBV2,TRBJ1-2,CASSERGGDYGYTF
TRBV19,TRBJ2-2,CASFAGPGTGELFF
TRBV3-1/TRBV3-2,TRBJ2-5,CASSQEAGAVEKTQYF
TRBV12-3/TRBV12-4,TRBJ2-5,CASSSRGKETQYF
TRBV11-2,TRBJ2-1,CASSLGSPGKHEQFF
TRBV2,TRBJ1-1,CASRWAPMNTEAFF
TRBV7-2,TRBJ2-5,CASSLRITGLLGGETQYF
TRBV27,TRBJ2-3,CATALGGTETDTQYF
TRBV7-2,TRBJ2-5,CASSLQGIVETQYF
TRBV7-7,TRBJ1-5,CASRRYRGPLDDNQPQHF
TRBV6-2/TRBV6-3,TRBJ2-3,CASSYEEKYTDTQYF
TRBV30,TRBJ1-1,CAWTGRRGTEAFF
TRBV7-9,TRBJ1-5,CASSPVELNQPQHF
TRBV18,TRBJ1-3,CASSPPAPLSGNTIYF
TRBV18,TRBJ2-7,CASSPGTGSSYEQYF
TRBV6-5,TRBJ1-2,CASSPTGNHGYTF
TRBV2,TRBJ1-6,CASSEGPGNRGSPLHF
TRBV30,TRBJ1-2,CAWSPTGNYGYTF
TRBV11-2,TRBJ2-5,CASSSLASGGGARGGQYF
TRBV6-5,TRBJ2-1,CASTPGQKSYNEQFF
TRBV13,TRBJ1-5,CASSLDRDQPQHF
TRBV5-1,TRBJ1-3,CASRTSPGNTIYF
TRBV7-6,TRBJ1-4,CASSWGGRTNEKLFF
TRBV6-2/TRBV6-3,TRBJ1-1,CASSYGDRGEAFF
TRBV6-2/TRBV6-3,TRBJ2-7,CASSSGGGLYEQYF
TRBV30,TRBJ1-1,CAWSVQTNTEAFF
TRBV6-5,TRBJ2-1,CASSYPGQGANEQFF
TRBV11-2,TRBJ2-2,CASSPGKGTRELFF
TRBV19,TRBJ2-3,CASTLAGGKDTQYF
TRBV3-1/TRBV3-2,TRBJ1-3,CASSLNRVTGNTIYF
TRBV4-2,TRBJ2-3,CASSQDRSGGSNTDTQYF